These 31 T cell receptor beta chains came from one sample sequenced in a study of blood T cell repertoires in COVID-19. Using immunoSEQ multiplex PCR, the repertoire was profiled, and TCRdb retains in-frame clones only, with some absent. The sample holds around 700,000 clones, around 89% seen once. The sample comprised peripheral blood. The receptors here all came from a woman younger than 35 with acute or convalescent COVID-19.

V is TRBV25-1 and J is TRBJ1-1; maybe TRBD1 (5 bases). Trimming took 6 bases from V and 5 from J, leaving 25 bases between them. The CDR3 has 17 residues. Looked up from germline, CDR1 is MGHDK and CDR2 is SYGVNS. For the CDR3, the DNA is TGTGCCAGCAGATCCATTGGGGGGTCCCCCCGGAGTACTGAAGCTTTCTTT. Protein product: CASRSIGGSPRSTEAFF.

The chain couples TRBV11-3 to TRBJ1-6; D unclear. The ends were cut back, 3 bases at V and 7 bases at J, with 4 bases in the middle. This CDR3 has 12 residues. The germline V gene has CDR1 SGHNT and CDR2 YENEEA. DNA of the CDR3: TGTGCCAGCAGCTTCGGGAATTCACCCCTCCACTTT. This gives the protein CASSFGNSPLHF. Combining the CDR3 with reference TRBV11-3 and TRBJ1-6 gives the whole variable domain EAGVVQSPRYKIIEKKQPVAFWCNPISGHNTLYWYLQNLGQGPELLIRYENEEAVDDSQLPKDRFSAERLKGVDSTLKIQPAELGDSAVYLCASSFGNSPLHFGNGTRLTVT.

The chain couples TRBV5-4 to TRBJ1-1; 12 bases line up with TRBD1. The CDR3 length is 14 residues. V gave up 4 bases and J gave up 5 bases; unmatched junction bases: 3. The germline CDR1 and CDR2 sequences are SGHNT and YYREEE (reference sequence). The CDR3: CASSRDRGLTEAFF. CDR3 nucleotides: TGTGCCAGCAGCCGGGACAGGGGGCTGACTGAAGCTTTCTTT. The full variable domain, in which reference TRBV5-4 and TRBJ1-1 provide the parts outside the CDR3, is ETGVTQSPTHLIKTRGQQVTLRCSSQSGHNTVSWYQQALGQGPQFIFQYYREEENGRGNFPPRFSGLQFPNYSSELNVNALELDDSALYLCASSRDRGLTEAFFGQGTRLTVV.

The rearrangement links TRBV4-2 to TRBJ2-3; 9 positions agree with TRBD2. Trimming at V came to 6 bases and at J to 5 bases, leaving 12 bases not matched to a gene. Per the germline V gene, CDR1 is LGHNA and CDR2 is YNFKEQ. CDR3 length: 16 residues. CDR3 residues: CASRGRGLAGGDTQYF. The CDR3 DNA sequence: TGTGCCAGCAGGGGCCGGGGACTAGCAGGGGGAGATACGCAGTATTTT.

This clone was observed a single time. This chain uses TRBV7-8 with TRBJ2-5; D unclear. CDR1 and CDR2 from the germline V gene are SGHVS and FQNEAQ. V gave up 5 bases and J gave up 2 bases, with 3 bases separating them. The CDR3 consists of 11 residues. CDR3 loop: CASSLQETQYF. As DNA, the CDR3 is TGTGCCAGCAGCCTACAAGAGACCCAGTACTTC. The full variable domain, its missing parts supplied by reference TRBV7-8 and TRBJ2-5, is GAGVSQSPRYKVAKRGQDVALRCDPISGHVSLFWYQQALGQGPEFLTYFQNEAQLDKSGLPSDRFFAERPEGSVSTLKIQRTQQEDSAVYLCASSLQETQYFGPGTRLLVL.

The CDR3 DNA is TGCGCCAGCAGCTACACAGGGGGCGAGCAGTACTTC. It codes for CASSYTGGEQYF. The chain combines TRBV10-2 with TRBJ2-7; the match to TRBD1 covers 8 bases. Trimming removed 6 bases from V and 6 bases from J; junction bases left unmatched: 4. Germline V gene lookup returns CDR1 WSHSY and CDR2 SAAADI. The CDR3 loop spans 12 amino acids.

This clone occurred once. This rearrangement joins TRBV4-3 to TRBJ2-2; TRBD1 might be the D (6 bases). The CDR3 consists of 17 residues. Between the trimmed V and J ends, which lost 0 bases and 2 bases, there was a span of 13 bases. The germline V gene encodes CDR1 LGHNA and CDR2 YSLEER. CDR3 loop: CASSQDGRGANTGELFF. In nucleotides, the CDR3 is TGCGCCAGCAGCCAAGATGGCAGGGGCGCCAACACCGGGGAGCTGTTTTTT.

The chain recombines TRBV12-3 or TRBV12-4 with TRBJ2-2; D not certain. Trimming stripped 6 bases from V and 7 bases from J, with 12 bases between. The CDR3 is made up of 13 amino acids. The DNA for the CDR3 is TGTGCCAGCAGGGGCCCATTGTACGGGGAGCTGTTTTTT. It codes for CASRGPLYGELFF.

The chain couples TRBV4-1 to TRBJ1-1; D is unresolved. V lost 3 bases and J 3 bases, leaving 5 bases between the germline ends. This CDR3 comprises 12 residues. The germline gives CDR1 MGHRA, CDR2 YSYEKL. As DNA, the CDR3 is TGCGCCAGCAGCCACCCGTACACTGAAGCTTTCTTT. It encodes CASSHPYTEAFF.

V and J are TRBV9 and TRBJ1-2, with D possibly TRBD1 on 5 matching bases. Germline lookup yields CDR1 SGDLS and CDR2 YYNGEE. The CDR3 is made up of 16 amino acids. The V and J ends lost 3 bases and 3 bases respectively, with 18 bases between them. CDR3 loop: CASSATRVTGDYGYTF. As DNA, the CDR3 is TGTGCCAGCAGCGCGACGAGAGTTACAGGAGACTATGGCTACACCTTC.

The rearrangement joins TRBV11-3 to TRBJ2-7, with TRBD1 matching 8 bases. The germline V gene encodes CDR1 SGHNT and CDR2 YENEEA. This CDR3 region has 15 residues. V dropped 5 bases and J dropped 2; count of bases not matched to a gene: 8. The CDR3 is CASSLRTGMAYEQYF. CDR3 bases: TGTGCCAGCAGCCTGCGGACAGGGATGGCCTACGAGCAGTACTTC. The variable domain in full, completed from reference TRBV11-3 and TRBJ2-7, reads EAGVVQSPRYKIIEKKQPVAFWCNPISGHNTLYWYLQNLGQGPELLIRYENEEAVDDSQLPKDRFSAERLKGVDSTLKIQPAELGDSAVYLCASSLRTGMAYEQYFGPGTRLTVT.

The V call is TRBV7-9, the J call TRBJ1-2; 7 bases line up with TRBD1. Germline-derived CDR1 and CDR2 are SEHNR and FQNEAQ (reference sequence). The CDR3 covers 13 residues. After removal of 3 bases from V and 8 bases from J, the junction contained 6 bases not matched to a gene. The CDR3 loop is CASSFGGGIGYTF. CDR3 bases: TGTGCCAGCAGCTTCGGAGGGGGCATCGGCTACACCTTC.

This clone was counted only a few times. This CDR3 reads CASSEYGGSTDTQYF. The DNA for the CDR3 is TGTGCCAGCAGTGAGTACGGGGGAAGCACAGATACGCAGTATTTT. This rearrangement joins TRBV6-4 to TRBJ2-3; TRBD2 is a possible D gene (6 bases). The CDR3 is made up of 15 amino acids. Germline V gene sequence: CDR1 MRHNA, CDR2 SNTAGT. V lost 3 bases to trimming and J lost 0 bases, with 10 bases between them.

This chain links TRBV19 with TRBJ2-4, with 11 bases lining up with TRBD1. CDR1 and CDR2 from the germline V gene are LNHDA and SQIVND (reference sequence). The J segment lost 7 bases and the V segment lost 5 bases, leaving 4 bases of the junction unmatched. This CDR3 contains 14 residues. DNA of the CDR3: TGTGCCAGTAGTCCCGGACAGGGGGCGAACATTCAGTACTTC. Translated, it gives CASSPGQGANIQYF. Full variable domain (remainder filled in from reference TRBV19 and TRBJ2-4): DGGITQSPKYLFRKEGQNVTLSCEQNLNHDAMYWYRQDPGQGLRLIYYSQIVNDFQKGDIAEGYSVSREKKESFPLTVTSAQKNPTAFYLCASSPGQGANIQYFGAGTRLSVL.

The V call is TRBV9, the J call TRBJ2-5, with a weak D call TRBD1 (5 bases). V lost 3 bases and J lost 5, with 11 bases in between. Germline V gene lookup returns CDR1 SGDLS and CDR2 YYNGEE. This CDR3 is 13 amino acids long. The CDR3 sequence: CASSAGLYETQYF. The CDR3 DNA is TGTGCCAGCAGCGCAGGGTTGTACGAGACCCAGTACTTC.

The chain has TRBV9 and TRBJ2-1; 8 bases agree with TRBD2. V shed 4 bases, J shed 0 bases, and the junction held 15 bases outside the gene matches. The CDR3 is 19 residues long. Looked up from germline, CDR1 is SGDLS and CDR2 is YYNGEE. This CDR3 reads CASSSSKDRGGPSYNEQFF. CDR3 in DNA: TGTGCCAGCAGCTCGTCGAAGGACCGGGGGGGCCCCTCCTACAATGAGCAGTTCTTC.

Regarding this clone: The same CDR3 also results from other DNA sequences found in this sample. The chain is built from TRBV5-1 and TRBJ1-1; tentatively, D is TRBD1 (5 bases). Looked up from germline, CDR1 is SGHRS and CDR2 is YFSETQ. With 0 bases removed from V and 1 base from J, the gap between germline ends came to 7 bases. The CDR3 contains 14 residues. The CDR3 DNA follows: TGCGCCAGCAGCTTGGAAGGGGCGAACACTGAAGCTTTCTTT. It specifies CASSLEGANTEAFF.

The chain employs TRBV5-1 and TRBJ1-2; possibly TRBD1 for D (5 bases). The V gene lost 0 bases and the J gene lost 4 bases, with 10 bases spanning the gap. CDR3 length: 14 amino acids. Germline V lookup: CDR1 SGHRS, CDR2 YFSETQ. The CDR3 loop is CASSLADRFYGYTF. The CDR3 nucleotides are TGCGCCAGCAGCTTGGCCGACAGATTCTATGGCTACACCTTC.

The rearrangement uses TRBV24-1 and TRBJ1-3; TRBD1 aligns across 7 bases. This CDR3 region has 14 residues. CDR1 and CDR2 from the germline V gene are KGHDR and SFDVKD. Unmatched junction bases numbered 6, after V lost 3 bases and J lost 8 bases. The CDR3: CATSDPYRGDTIYF. CDR3 DNA sequence: TGTGCCACCAGTGATCCTTACAGGGGAGACACCATATATTTT.

The V and J genes are TRBV10-3 and TRBJ1-1; 10 bases are a match to TRBD1. The CDR3 sequence is 13 residues long. From germline, CDR1 is ENHRY and CDR2 SYGVKD. V gave up 6 bases and J gave up 4 bases; unmatched junction bases: 2. For the CDR3, the DNA is TGTGCCATCAGCTGGACAGGGGGCACTGAAGCTTTCTTT. As protein: CAISWTGGTEAFF.

The chain has TRBV6-5 and TRBJ1-2; D is uncertain. The CDR3 loop spans 15 amino acids. The V and J ends lost 0 bases and 2 bases respectively, with 10 bases between them. The V gene's germline CDR1 is MNHEY and CDR2 SVGAGI. The CDR3 DNA is TGTGCCAGCAGTTACTCGTACAGACCGAACTATGGCTACACCTTC. This codes for CASSYSYRPNYGYTF.

This rearrangement joins TRBV6-4 to TRBJ1-2; D may be TRBD1 (5 bases). Trimming shortened V by 2 bases and J by 4 bases, and 11 bases separated the two germline ends. CDR3 length: 14 amino acids. Germline V gene data show CDR1 as MRHNA and CDR2 as SNTAGT. CDR3 in amino acids: CASSDGQGGYGYTF. The CDR3 DNA sequence: TGTGCCAGCAGTGACGGGCAGGGAGGCTATGGCTACACCTTC.

The rearrangement joins TRBV19 to TRBJ1-1; D gene uncertain. CDR3 length: 14 amino acids. V was cut by 5 bases and J by 0 bases, with 10 bases left in between. The germline V gene encodes CDR1 LNHDA and CDR2 SQIVND (reference sequence). CDR3 DNA: TGTGCCAGTAGTGAAGGAGTCCTGAACACTGAAGCTTTCTTT. The encoded protein is CASSEGVLNTEAFF.

This chain links TRBV27 with TRBJ1-1; TRBD1 might be the D (6 bases). Trimming took 3 bases from V and 11 from J, leaving 16 bases between them. The CDR3 contains 13 residues. Germline loops: CDR1 MNHEY, CDR2 SMNVEV (reference sequence). Here the CDR3 DNA reads TGTGCCAGCAGTTTGAATGGGGGGGCGGGTGCTTTCTTT. Amino acids: CASSLNGGAGAFF.

The V call is TRBV7-2, the J call TRBJ1-6; D gene unclear. Germline CDR1 is SGHTA and CDR2 is FQGNSA. The CDR3 is 11 residues long. Trimming took off 5 bases at V and 14 bases at J, with 10 bases between the two ends. The CDR3 here is CASSMGGTLHF. The CDR3 bases are TGTGCCAGCAGCATGGGAGGAACCCTCCACTTT.

The chain combines TRBV12-5 with TRBJ1-2; perhaps TRBD1 as D (6 bases). V lost 7 bases and J 4 bases, leaving 13 bases between the germline ends. This CDR3 has 13 residues. The germline V gene has CDR1 LGHNT and CDR2 FRNRAP. Here the CDR3 reads CASALRTAYGYTF. The CDR3 nucleotides are TGTGCTAGTGCCCTACGGACAGCCTATGGCTACACCTTC.

This clone appeared a single time. The rearrangement links TRBV19 to TRBJ1-1; 7 nucleotides match TRBD1. The V gene's germline CDR1 is LNHDA and CDR2 SQIVND (reference sequence). With 7 bases clipped from V and 7 bases from J, the junction kept 12 bases outside the gene matches. This CDR3 comprises 14 residues. This CDR3 reads CASTPRTGRSEAFF. CDR3 sequence (DNA): TGTGCCAGTACACCCCGGACAGGCAGAAGTGAAGCTTTCTTT.

As DNA, the CDR3 is TGTGCCAGCAGAGCATCGAACACTGAAGCTTTCTTT. Translating it yields CASRASNTEAFF. The chain uses TRBV2 and TRBJ1-1; no clear D gene. Germline V lookup: CDR1 SNHLY, CDR2 FYNNEI. V lost 6 bases to trimming and J lost 1 base, with 6 bases between them. This CDR3 has 12 residues.

V gene TRBV7-6 combines with J gene TRBJ2-2; a weak D match, TRBD2 (6 bases). This CDR3 is 14 amino acids long. Looked up from germline, CDR1 is SGHVS and CDR2 is FNYEAQ. Trimming left V 3 bases short and J 4 bases short, with 9 bases between. The DNA for the CDR3 is TGTGCCAGCAGCTTCGGGGGTGGCACCGGGGAGCTGTTTTTT. As protein: CASSFGGGTGELFF.

This clone was seen a single time. This chain connects TRBV5-5 to TRBJ1-1; the D gene is possibly TRBD1 (5 bases). This CDR3 comprises 14 residues. V dropped 6 bases and J dropped 3 bases, with 15 bases sitting between them. Looked up from germline, CDR1 is SGHKS and CDR2 is YYEKEE (reference sequence). The CDR3 spells CASNGRAMDTEAFF. Here the CDR3 DNA reads TGTGCCAGCAACGGCAGGGCGATGGACACTGAAGCTTTCTTT.

This rearrangement joins TRBV5-8 to TRBJ2-7; TRBD1 might be the D (5 bases). CDR1 and CDR2 from the germline V gene are SGHTS and YDEGEE. This CDR3 is built from 18 residues. Trimming took off 0 bases at V and 3 bases at J, with 22 bases between the two ends. CDR3 loop: CASSLAYTIRTRSYEQYF. Here the CDR3 DNA reads TGTGCCAGCAGCTTGGCATACACTATCCGGACAAGGAGCTACGAGCAGTACTTC.